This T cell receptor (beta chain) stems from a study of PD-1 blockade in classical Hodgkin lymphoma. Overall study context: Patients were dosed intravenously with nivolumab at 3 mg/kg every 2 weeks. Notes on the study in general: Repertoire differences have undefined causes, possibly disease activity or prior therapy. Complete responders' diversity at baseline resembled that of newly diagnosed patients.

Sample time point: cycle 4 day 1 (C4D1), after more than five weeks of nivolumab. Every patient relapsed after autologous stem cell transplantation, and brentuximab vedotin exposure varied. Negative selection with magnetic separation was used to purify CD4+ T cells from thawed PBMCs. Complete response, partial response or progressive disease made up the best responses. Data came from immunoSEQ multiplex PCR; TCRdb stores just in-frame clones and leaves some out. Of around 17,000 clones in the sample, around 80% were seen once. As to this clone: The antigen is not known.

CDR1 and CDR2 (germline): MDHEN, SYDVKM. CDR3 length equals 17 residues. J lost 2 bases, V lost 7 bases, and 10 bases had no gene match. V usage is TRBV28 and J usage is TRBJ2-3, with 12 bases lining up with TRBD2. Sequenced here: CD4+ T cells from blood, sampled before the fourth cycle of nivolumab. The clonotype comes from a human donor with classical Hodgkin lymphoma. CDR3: CASTPRRLAGVTDTQYF. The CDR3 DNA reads TGTGCCAGCACCCCCCGCCGACTAGCGGGGGTCACAGATACGCAGTATTTT. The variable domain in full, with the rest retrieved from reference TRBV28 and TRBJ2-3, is DVKVTQSSRYLVKRTGEKVFLECVQDMDHENMFWYRQDPGLGLRLIYFSYDVKMKEKGDIPEGYSVSREKKERFSLILESASTNQTSMYLCASTPRRLAGVTDTQYFGPGTRLTVL.